The 24 T cell receptor beta chains below come from one sample, sequenced in a study of blood T cells in healthy people across ages (dated by TCRdb to 2014 to 2015). Library preparation was by 5' RACE. Instrument on record: Illumina HiSeq 2500. A second 7 to 11 cycle PCR used a sample-barcoded 5' primer and a J-beta primer mix. TCRdb redid the processing of the public reads, applying fastp at Q25 and MiXCR, and retained in-frame beta chains. Rows are combined by CDR3 protein, so each entry shows the most common genes and DNA. This sample comprises about 640,000 distinct CDR3 sequences, around 31% of them detected only once. 15% to 18% of the sample goes to the ten largest clones. The sample taken for sequencing was blood. The receptors originated from a woman of 80 years or more in good health.

The table lists this clonotype with many counts. This chain uses TRBV10-3 with TRBJ2-7, with 8 bases that match TRBD2. The CDR3 is 14 residues long. V shed 10 bases, J shed 1 base, and the junction held 9 bases outside the gene matches. Germline V lookup: CDR1 ENHRY, CDR2 SYGVKD. The chain's CDR3 is CATYSPGGSYEQYF. Written as DNA, the CDR3 is TGTGCCACTTATTCGCCGGGGGGGTCCTACGAGCAGTACTTC.

This clonotype was found many times. The CDR3 coding sequence is TGCAGTGCTAGAGATATGTTAACAGGTCAAGAGACCCAGTACTTC. Translation gives CSARDMLTGQETQYF. The genes are TRBV20-1 and TRBJ2-5; D perhaps matches TRBD1 (5 bases). This CDR3 contains 15 residues. The germline V gene encodes CDR1 DFQATT and CDR2 SNEGSKA (reference sequence). The V end lost 0 bases, the J end lost 2 bases, and 13 bases lay between the germline ends.

This clonotype was seen ten or more times. The chain employs TRBV5-1 and TRBJ2-1; weak D call: TRBD2 (6 bases). Germline CDR1 SGHRS, CDR2 YFSETQ. The V gene lost 3 bases and the J gene lost 7 bases, with 17 bases spanning the gap. This CDR3 has 15 amino acids. Here the CDR3 reads CASSSGTGGVNEQFF. The DNA for the CDR3 is TGCGCCAGCAGCTCGGGTACCGGAGGGGTTAATGAGCAGTTCTTC. Together with reference TRBV5-1 and TRBJ2-1, the CDR3 gives the full variable domain: KAGVTQTPRYLIKTRGQQVTLSCSPISGHRSVSWYQQTPGQGLQFLFEYFSETQRNKGNFPGRFSGRQFSNSRSEMNVSTLELGDSALYLCASSSGTGGVNEQFFGPGTRLTVL.

This clonotype was detected only a few times. The V call is TRBV7-3, the J call TRBJ2-2, with unresolved D. CDR1 SGHTA and CDR2 FQGTGA come from the germline V gene. V was shortened by 5 bases and J by 0 bases, with 7 bases between the two germline ends. The CDR3 length is 14 residues. CDR3 sequence (DNA): TGTGCCAGCAGCCCCAGCTCGAACACCGGGGAGCTGTTTTTT. It yields the protein CASSPSSNTGELFF.

This clonotype appeared many times. The chain is built from TRBV6-2 or TRBV6-3 and TRBJ2-5; D might be TRBD2 (6 bases). The CDR3 contains 14 residues. Germline V gene lookup returns CDR1 MNHEY and CDR2 SVGEGT. The V end lost 7 bases, the J end lost 3 bases, and 15 bases lay between the germline ends. The CDR3 loop is CASTSWRVEETQYF. The CDR3 bases are TGTGCCAGCACCTCCTGGAGGGTGGAAGAGACCCAGTACTTC.

The chain carries TRBV13 and TRBJ2-5; D remains ambiguous. Germline-derived CDR1 and CDR2 are PRHDT and FYEKMQ (reference sequence). Trimming shortened V by 2 bases and J by 5 bases, and 6 bases separated the two germline ends. The CDR3 consists of 12 residues. The CDR3 sequence is CASSLNGETQYF. Here the CDR3 DNA reads TGTGCCAGCAGCTTAAATGGGGAGACCCAGTACTTC.

The J gene is TRBJ2-7, the V gene TRBV6-6; D call uncertain. The CDR3 is 14 residues long. Trimming stripped 2 bases from V and 5 bases from J, with 13 bases between. From germline, CDR1 is MNHNY and CDR2 SVGAGI (reference sequence). CDR3 sequence (DNA): TGTGCCAGCAGTTACCCGGCCAGGAAAAACGAGCAGTACTTC. Translation: CASSYPARKNEQYF.

A remark on this clonotype: This may stem from a read error, because a much larger clone lies one nucleotide away. V and J are TRBV20-1 and TRBJ2-7, with 7 positions matching TRBD1. J gave up 2 bases and V 4 bases, and 2 bases lay outside the gene matches. This CDR3 spans 12 amino acids. CDR1 and CDR2 (germline): DFQATT, SNEGSKA (reference sequence). As DNA, the CDR3 is TGCAGTGCTAAGCAGGGGGCCTACGAGCAGTACTTC. Translated: CSAKQGAYEQYF.

The chain carries TRBV7-2 and TRBJ2-7; 11 bases line up with TRBD1. V was clipped by 4 bases and J by 5 bases; unmatched bases: 7. The CDR3 has 15 residues. Per the germline V gene, CDR1 is SGHTA and CDR2 is FQGNSA. CDR3 protein: CASSYSGTGGNEQYF. The CDR3 DNA reads as TGTGCCAGCAGCTATTCCGGGACAGGGGGAAACGAGCAGTACTTC. The full variable domain, with the rest looked up from reference TRBV7-2 and TRBJ2-7, is GAGVSQSPSNKVTEKGKDVELRCDPISGHTALYWYRQSLGQGLEFLIYFQGNSAPDKSGLPSDRFSAERTGGSVSTLTIQRTQQEDSAVYLCASSYSGTGGNEQYFGPGTRLTVT.

The chain links TRBV7-2 to TRBJ1-2; TRBD1 matches at 10 bases. Germline CDR1 reads SGHTA; CDR2 reads FQGNSA. The CDR3 is made up of 17 amino acids. V shed 1 base and J 6 bases; nucleotides not matched to a gene: 11. In DNA, the CDR3 is TGTGCCAGCAGCTTAGGGGGACAGGGGTCTCGTTTCAATGGCTACACCTTC. Its translation: CASSLGGQGSRFNGYTF.

The chain employs TRBV12-3 or TRBV12-4 and TRBJ1-1; D unresolved. This CDR3 contains 14 residues. With 1 base removed from V and 1 base from J, the gap between germline ends came to 7 bases. Written as DNA, the CDR3 is TGTGCCAGCAGTTTAGTTCGGCAGAACACTGAAGCTTTCTTT. Translated: CASSLVRQNTEAFF.

This clonotype came up a few times. The V and J genes are TRBV6-6 and TRBJ1-1, with D perhaps matching TRBD1 (6 bases). Germline V gene lookup returns CDR1 MNHNY and CDR2 SVGAGI (reference sequence). V was cut by 6 bases and J by 4 bases, with 12 bases left in between. This CDR3 has 13 amino acids. The CDR3 reads CASSGGQATEAFF. In nucleotides, the CDR3 is TGTGCCAGCAGCGGGGGGCAGGCCACTGAAGCTTTCTTT.

As concerns this clonotype: This may be a read error, as it is one base from a much larger clone. For the CDR3, the DNA is TGCAGCGTCGACAGGGCTCCGGGTGAGCAGTACTTC. Its translation: CSVDRAPGEQYF. The chain combines TRBV29-1 with TRBJ2-5; 7 positions match TRBD1. The CDR3 is made up of 12 amino acids. From germline, CDR1 is SQVTM and CDR2 ANQGSEA. The junction had 12 bases not matched to a gene; V was cut back by 6 bases and J by 11 bases.

This chain joins TRBV5-1 and TRBJ1-2, with 7 bases aligning to TRBD1. Per the germline V gene, CDR1 is SGHRS and CDR2 is YFSETQ. The CDR3 covers 16 residues. Trimming removed 3 bases from V and 4 bases from J; junction bases left unmatched: 12. The CDR3 DNA reads as TGCGCCAGCAGCTCGAACGGTAGGGCAGGGGGCTATGGCTACACCTTC. Protein sequence: CASSSNGRAGGYGYTF. Filled out from reference TRBV5-1 and TRBJ1-2, the complete variable domain reads KAGVTQTPRYLIKTRGQQVTLSCSPISGHRSVSWYQQTPGQGLQFLFEYFSETQRNKGNFPGRFSGRQFSNSRSEMNVSTLELGDSALYLCASSSNGRAGGYGYTFGSGTRLTVV.

Concerning this clonotype itself: Possible read error: a much larger clone is one base away. The genes are TRBV11-2 and TRBJ2-4; D unclear. The J call is in doubt because the DNA end fits TRBJ2-7 better. Germline V gene data show CDR1 as SGHAT and CDR2 as FQNNGV. There are 11 residues in the CDR3. The CDR3 here is CAGSLTLEQYF. The CDR3 coding sequence is TGTGCCGGCAGTCTAACTCTCGAGCAGTACTTC.

This clonotype was recorded at least ten times. The chain recombines TRBV6-6 with TRBJ1-2, with no clear D. The CDR3 is made up of 14 amino acids. The V and J ends lost 8 bases and 4 bases respectively, with 17 bases between them. The germline gives CDR1 MNHNY, CDR2 SVGAGI (reference sequence). DNA for the CDR3: TGTGCCAGCGGCGGACTACCAATTCTCTATGGCTACACCTTC. Encoded protein: CASGGLPILYGYTF.

In its sample, this clonotype was seen many times. The chain is built from TRBV6-2 or TRBV6-3 and TRBJ2-7; D gene unclear. CDR1 is MNHEY, CDR2 SVGEGT, per germline. The CDR3 has 14 amino acids. The V and J ends lost 2 bases and 2 bases respectively, with 10 bases between them. As DNA, the CDR3 is TGTGCCAGCAGTTACGGCGTCGGACCCTACGAGCAGTACTTC. This translates into CASSYGVGPYEQYF.

Many counts were recorded for this clonotype. The rearrangement uses TRBV19 and TRBJ1-2; D ambiguous. CDR3 length: 12 residues. V lost 8 bases and J lost 4, with 11 bases in between. CDR1 LNHDA and CDR2 SQIVND come from the germline V gene (reference sequence). CDR3 protein: CASGEVGYGYTF. The DNA for the CDR3 is TGTGCCAGTGGAGAGGTCGGCTATGGCTACACCTTC.

This clonotype appeared many times. This CDR3 reads CASSVYGGASYEQYF. CDR3 DNA sequence: TGTGCCAGCAGCGTATACGGGGGTGCGTCCTACGAGCAGTACTTC. The V and J genes are TRBV9 and TRBJ2-7, with D perhaps matching TRBD2 (6 bases). V lost 1 base and J 1 base, leaving 12 bases between the germline ends. This CDR3 comprises 15 residues. Germline V lookup: CDR1 SGDLS, CDR2 YYNGEE.

The V and J genes are TRBV7-2 and TRBJ1-2; 7 nucleotides match TRBD1. This CDR3 has 14 residues. Germline-derived CDR1 and CDR2 are SGHTA and FQGNSA. The V and J ends lost 4 bases and 6 bases, in that order; junction bases with no gene match: 8. The CDR3 nucleotides are TGTGCCAGCAGCTCGGACAAGGGGGCTAATGGCTACACCTTC. The encoded protein is CASSSDKGANGYTF.

This clonotype was seen more than once but under ten times. This sequence may be a read error, since a much larger clone differs from it by one base. The chain joins TRBV4-3 to TRBJ2-5, with D perhaps given as TRBD1 or TRBD2 (6 bases each). Looked up from germline, CDR1 is LGHNA and CDR2 is YSLEER. The V gene lost 5 bases and the J gene lost 11 bases, with 24 bases spanning the gap. The CDR3 has 15 residues. CDR3 protein: CASSSGAAINNEQYF. The CDR3, as DNA: TGCGCCAGCAGCTCGGGGGCAGCCATTAACAATGAGCAGTACTTC.

This clonotype appeared many times. V is TRBV20-1 and J is TRBJ2-5; D is perhaps TRBD1 (5 bases). Germline V CDR1 and CDR2: DFQATT, SNEGSKA (reference sequence). Trimming took off 0 bases at V and 0 bases at J, with 8 bases between the two ends. This CDR3 comprises 14 residues. CDR3 region: CSAREAGYQETQYF. In DNA, the CDR3 is TGCAGTGCTAGAGAGGCAGGGTACCAAGAGACCCAGTACTTC.

A note on this clonotype: A read error may explain this, as a much larger clone is one base away. The V call is TRBV9, the J call TRBJ2-3; 10 positions match TRBD2. Per germline, CDR1 SGDLS and CDR2 YYNGEE. The CDR3 extends over 14 amino acids. For the CDR3, the DNA is TGTGCCAGCGGCGTAGCTACTAGCGGGGCGACGCAGTATTTT. Protein sequence: CASGVATSGATQYF.

Many counts were recorded for this clonotype. The chain links TRBV14 to TRBJ2-5, with TRBD2 matching 14 bases. The CDR3 loop spans 17 amino acids. After removal of 4 bases from V and 3 bases from J, the junction contained 7 bases not matched to a gene. In germline, CDR1 is SGHDN, CDR2 FVKESK. CDR3 coding DNA: TGTGCCAGCAGCCCGCTAGTGGGACTAGCGGGGGAAGAGACCCAGTACTTC. Protein: CASSPLVGLAGEETQYF.